The next 7 T cell receptor beta chains were all read from a single sample in a study of T-cell memory formation after mild COVID-19. Each CDR3 protein gets one entry after TCRdb re-called the 5' RACE reads with MiXCR. Of almost 250,000 distinct CDR3 sequences listed, approximately 15% are singletons. Sequenced sample: PBMCs or a T cell subset sorted from them (not recorded which). All receptors derive from an adult woman who had mild COVID-19 (a few samples of this study predate the infection). Cell type and time point are not known.

The CDR3 sequence is CASSRLGVNTGELFF. CDR3 sequence (DNA): TGTGCCAGCAGCCGACTGGGGGTTAACACCGGGGAGCTGTTTTTT. The rearrangement uses TRBV12-3 or TRBV12-4 and TRBJ2-2; D may be TRBD1 or TRBD2 (5 bases each). The CDR3 is made up of 15 amino acids. V was clipped by 6 bases and J by 2 bases, with 13 bases between them.

This clonotype was recorded a few times. CDR3: CASSDPSDRGNTEAFF. As DNA, the CDR3 is TGTGCCAGCAGTGACCCGTCTGACAGGGGGAACACTGAAGCTTTCTTT. This chain connects TRBV2 to TRBJ1-1, with TRBD1 matching 8 bases. This CDR3 spans 16 amino acids. Germline V gene lookup returns CDR1 SNHLY and CDR2 FYNNEI. With V trimmed by 3 bases and J by 1 base, 7 bases remained unmatched.

A single count supports this clonotype. The rearrangement links TRBV12-3 or TRBV12-4 to TRBJ1-1; D might be TRBD1 (6 bases). This CDR3 spans 15 amino acids. Trimming took off 6 bases at V and 3 bases at J, with 17 bases between the two ends. For the CDR3, the DNA is TGTGCCAGCAGACCCAGGGGCGGAGGGGACACTGAAGCTTTCTTT. As protein: CASRPRGGGDTEAFF.

This clonotype has a count of ten or more. In DNA, the CDR3 is TGTGCCAGCAGCTTAGCCGCTCTCTATACGCAGTATTTT. Its protein is CASSLAALYTQYF. J is TRBJ2-3 and V is TRBV7-6; D is unresolved. Germline values: CDR1 SGHVS, CDR2 FNYEAQ. V was pared by 0 bases and J by 7 bases, with 8 bases between. This CDR3 region has 13 residues. Supplemented by reference TRBV7-6 and TRBJ2-3, the full variable domain reads GAGVSQSPRYKVTKRGQDVALRCDPISGHVSLYWYRQALGQGPEFLTYFNYEAQQDKSGLPNDRFSAERPEGSISTLTIQRTEQRDSAMYRCASSLAALYTQYFGPGTRLTVL.

This clonotype was seen only a few times. The chain has TRBV13 and TRBJ2-7, with 11 bases that match TRBD2. Germline V gene sequence: CDR1 PRHDT, CDR2 FYEKMQ (reference sequence). V trimming: 0 bases; J trimming: 6 bases; junction bases outside the gene matches: 13. CDR3 length equals 18 residues. The CDR3 region has the DNA TGTGCCAGCAGCTTAGGTGGGGAGACTAGCGGGGCCTTCTCCGAGCAGTACTTC. Its protein product is CASSLGGETSGAFSEQYF.

This clonotype was detected only a few times. The rearrangement uses TRBV10-3 and TRBJ2-3; 8 bases map to TRBD2. The CDR3 contains 18 residues. Per the germline V gene, CDR1 is ENHRY and CDR2 is SYGVKD. J was trimmed by 0 bases and V by 3 bases; bases with no gene match: 11. CDR3 nucleotides: TGTGCCATCAGTGACGACCTGAGACCTAGCGGGAGCACAGATACGCAGTATTTT. Protein sequence: CAISDDLRPSGSTDTQYF.

In this sample, this clonotype turned up a few times. V usage is TRBV20-1 and J usage is TRBJ2-6; D not resolved. The germline CDR1 and CDR2 sequences are DFQATT and SNEGSKA (reference sequence). This CDR3 is 15 amino acids long. V gave up 1 base and J gave up 4 bases, with 11 bases separating them. The CDR3 is CSARGPKSGANVLTF. CDR3 nucleotides: TGCAGTGCTAGAGGGCCCAAGTCCGGGGCCAACGTCCTGACTTTC.